Listed below are T cell receptor beta chains from one sample, sequenced in a study of a mutant IDH1 vaccine in newly diagnosed glioma. Their target antigens are unknown. Repertoires were generated with immunoSEQ multiplex PCR, while TCRdb's copy carries only in-frame clones and drops some. The table lists about 68,000 clones, 84% of them singletons. Sequenced material: PBMCs, taken from a glioma patient whose treatment included an IDH1 peptide vaccine. The receptors were sampled from a man aged 18-30 years with glioma. The CDR3 runs from the conserved cysteine through the conserved F or W.

V gene: TRBV5-1; CDR3 length: 13; CDR3 protein: CASREAGGYEQYF
V gene: TRBV7-2; CDR3 length: 14; CDR3 protein: CASSLGRSNEKLFF
V gene: TRBV6-6; CDR3 length: 14; CDR3 protein: CASTRLDREQPQHF
V gene: TRBV9; CDR3 length: 13; CDR3 protein: CASSPGPSVGYTF
V gene: TRBV5-4; CDR3 length: 13; CDR3 protein: CASSLSRDSEAFF
V gene: TRBV5-5; CDR3 length: 13; CDR3 protein: CASSLAGNYGYTF
V gene: TRBV7-9; CDR3 length: 14; CDR3 protein: CASTVGGKTYEQYF
V gene: TRBV6-6; CDR3 length: 12; CDR3 protein: CASRGGAGGYTF
V gene: TRBV6-5; CDR3 length: 13; CDR3 protein: CASRTQGAGEQYF
V gene: TRBV19; CDR3 length: 12; CDR3 protein: CASRKRYTEAFF
V gene: TRBV4-3; CDR3 length: 15; CDR3 protein: CASSQEGVNDNEQFF
V gene: TRBV19; CDR3 length: 16; CDR3 protein: CASRRGQGARGTEAFF
V gene: TRBV6-6; CDR3 length: 13; CDR3 protein: CASSRQNTGELFF
V gene: TRBV15; CDR3 length: 17; CDR3 protein: CATSRDGVAGRTDTQYF
V gene: TRBV29-1; CDR3 length: 14; CDR3 protein: CSVGVTDQGDTQYF
V gene: TRBV7-9; CDR3 length: 18; CDR3 protein: CASSFRGLAGGSYNEQFF
V gene: TRBV7-9; CDR3 length: 13; CDR3 protein: CASSLQGPDIQYF
V gene: TRBV6-1; CDR3 length: 13; CDR3 protein: CASSERAGNTIYF
V gene: TRBV7-8; CDR3 length: 15; CDR3 protein: CASSARAYSNQPQHF
V gene: TRBV14; CDR3 length: 14; CDR3 protein: CASSQISTVYGYTF
V gene: TRBV5-8; CDR3 length: 14; CDR3 protein: CASSLGGENTEAFF
V gene: TRBV5-1; CDR3 length: 14; CDR3 protein: CASSLDLGPGELFF
V gene: TRBV6-4; CDR3 length: 18; CDR3 protein: CASSEDRGSGRVSYEQYF
V gene: TRBV4-1; CDR3 length: 17; CDR3 protein: CASSQGPAGLNTGELFF
V gene: TRBV7-6; CDR3 length: 14; CDR3 protein: CASSLVVDRTEAFF